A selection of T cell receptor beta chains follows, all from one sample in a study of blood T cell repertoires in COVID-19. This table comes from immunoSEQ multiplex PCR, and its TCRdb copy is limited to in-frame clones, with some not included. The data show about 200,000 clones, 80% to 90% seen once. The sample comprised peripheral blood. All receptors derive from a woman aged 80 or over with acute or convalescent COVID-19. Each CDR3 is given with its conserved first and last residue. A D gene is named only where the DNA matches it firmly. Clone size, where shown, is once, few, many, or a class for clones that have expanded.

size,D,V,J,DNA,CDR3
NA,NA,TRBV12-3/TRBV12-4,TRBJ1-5,TGTGCCAGCAGCGCCGGGTCCAATCAGCCCCAGCATTTT,CASSAGSNQPQHF
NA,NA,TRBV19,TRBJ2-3,TGTGCCAGTAGTATATGGTCCGGGGGAAGCACAGATACGCAGTATTTT,CASSIWSGGSTDTQYF
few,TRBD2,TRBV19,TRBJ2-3,TGTGCCAGTAGTATAGATGCTAGCGGGGGGGCCAGCACAGATACGCAGTATTTT,CASSIDASGGASTDTQYF
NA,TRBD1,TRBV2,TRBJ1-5,TGTGCCAGCAGTGCGGGATGGACAGGGGAAGGAGGAAGCAATCAGCCCCAGCATTTT,CASSAGWTGEGGSNQPQHF
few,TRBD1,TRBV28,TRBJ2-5,TGTGCCAGCAGTTCGGGACAGGGTTTGAAGACCCAGTACTTC,CASSSGQGLKTQYF
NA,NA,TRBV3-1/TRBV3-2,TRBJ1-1,TGTGCCAGCAGCCAAGCCAGGGGTAGAGCTTTCTTT,CASSQARGRAFF
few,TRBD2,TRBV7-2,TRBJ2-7,TGTGCCAGCAGCCTAGTGTTAGCGGGGACCTACGAGCAGTACTTC,CASSLVLAGTYEQYF
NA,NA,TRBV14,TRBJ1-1,TGTGCCAGCAGCCAAGAAGCGGGACCAACCTTAGGAGGTGAAGCTTTCTTT,CASSQEAGPTLGGEAFF
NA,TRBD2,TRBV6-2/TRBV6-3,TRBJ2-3,TGTGCCAGCAGCCCCCGACTAGCGGGGGGGTCAGATACGCAGTATTTT,CASSPRLAGGSDTQYF
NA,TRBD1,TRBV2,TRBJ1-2,TGTGCCAGCAGCGGGGACAGGCAGTTGGAGGCTAACTATGGCTACACCTTC,CASSGDRQLEANYGYTF
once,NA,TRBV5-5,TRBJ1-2,TGTGCCAGCAGTCCGGTGGGTGCAGGGTCCCCCGTACTGTATGGCTACACCTTC,CASSPVGAGSPVLYGYTF
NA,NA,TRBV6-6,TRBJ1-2,TGTGCCAGCAGTTACGAACAGGCTAGCTACACCTTC,CASSYEQASYTF
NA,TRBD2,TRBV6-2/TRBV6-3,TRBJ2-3,TGTGCCAGCAGTTACAGGCGGGGGGAGGCAGATACGCAGTATTTT,CASSYRRGEADTQYF
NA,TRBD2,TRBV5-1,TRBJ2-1,TGCGCCAGCAGCTTGGAGGTTAGCGGGGCGTACAATGAGCAGTTCTTC,CASSLEVSGAYNEQFF
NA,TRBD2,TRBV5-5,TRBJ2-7,TGTGCCAGCAGCCGCGCTGGAGCAGCGGGGAGCTACGAGCAGTACTTC,CASSRAGAAGSYEQYF
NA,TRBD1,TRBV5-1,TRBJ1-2,TGCGCCAGCAGCTTGCGGACATCAGGGGGAGCTAACTATGGCTACACCTTC,CASSLRTSGGANYGYTF
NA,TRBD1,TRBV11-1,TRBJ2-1,TGTGCCAGCAGCTACGGACAGGGGAACTACAATGAGCAGTTCTTC,CASSYGQGNYNEQFF
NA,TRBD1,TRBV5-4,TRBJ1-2,TGTGCCAGCAGCATGACAGGGATAGATGGCTACACCTTC,CASSMTGIDGYTF
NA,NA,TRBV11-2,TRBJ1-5,TGTGCCAGCAGCATCGATGGGGAGGGGGGGCCCCAGCATTTT,CASSIDGEGGPQHF